The clone carrying this T cell receptor beta chain was detected only a few times. Antigen: not known. The data derive from a study of T cells in Graves' hyperthyroidism and ophthalmopathy. Study-level points and caveats: Ophthalmopathy was told apart from stable hyperthyroidism by a 13 V-J model.

Researchers amplified the TCR beta CDR3 regions from RNA transcripts. TCR CDR3 underwent first-round RT-PCR with the HTBI primer set. Each CDR3 protein gets one entry after TCRdb re-called the multiplex PCR reads with MiXCR. The sample records about 330,000 distinct CDR3 sequences, approximately 14% being singletons. This CDR3 is built from 15 residues. Germline CDR1 and CDR2: DFQATT and SNEGSKA (reference sequence). Trimming removed 1 base at V and 7 bases at J, with 14 bases between. This receptor was identified in a woman aged 40 to 50 with Graves' ophthalmopathy. The sequencing sample was made of blood. The chain links TRBV20-1 to TRBJ1-6, with D possibly TRBD1 on 6 matching bases. This CDR3 reads CSARAVEGGNSPLHF. For the CDR3, the DNA is TGCAGTGCTAGAGCCGTGGAAGGGGGGAATTCACCCCTCCACTTT.